This T cell receptor beta chain was profiled in a study of cytomegalovirus exposure and HLA in healthy donors. Study details: The approximately 120 validation repertoires, a later analysis reported, used the same platform as the 600 to 700 first-cohort repertoires.

These donors were members of the roughly 120-subject validation cohort, a group separate from the approximately 670-subject first cohort. Libraries were prepared by immunoSEQ multiplex PCR; TCRdb keeps only in-frame clonotypes and omits some of them. Of about 66,000 clones in the sample, about 96% are singletons; the top ten hold around 0.9%. With V trimmed by 0 bases and J by 3 bases, 5 bases remained unmatched. CDR1 and CDR2 (germline): ENHRY, SYGVKD. The length of the CDR3 is 16 residues. This TCR was sampled from a man younger than 35 in good health and CMV-seronegative. The chain joins TRBV10-3 to TRBJ1-5, with 7 nucleotides matching TRBD1. The sequenced material came from PBMCs. CDR3 region: CAISESGRGFNQPQHF. The CDR3 DNA follows: TGTGCCATCAGTGAGTCGGGCAGGGGGTTCAATCAGCCCCAGCATTTT.